This T cell receptor beta chain came from a study of cytomegalovirus exposure and HLA in healthy donors. General study points: Sequencing likely produced, as an artifact, a cluster of highly shared sequence variants. Several V segments, TRBV6-2 and TRBV6-3 among them, could not be told apart and were dropped.

With regard to this clone: Its antigen remains unknown.

The PCR was carried out with 60 Vbeta primers and 13 Jbeta primers. Clones were sequenced by immunoSEQ multiplex PCR, and TCRdb holds only the in-frame ones, with some missing. The table lists 150,000 to 160,000 clones, around 79% of them singletons, with 7.7% in the top ten. Germline values: CDR1 LNHDA, CDR2 SQIVND (reference sequence). Trimming at V came to 3 bases and at J to 5 bases, leaving 5 bases not matched to a gene. There are 14 residues in the CDR3. The sequence was obtained from a young man in good health and CMV-seropositive. The chain uses TRBV19 and TRBJ2-5, with TRBD1 matching 8 bases. The sequenced sample was PBMCs. The CDR3 DNA reads as TGTGCCAGTAGTATCGCCGACAGGGGCGAGACCCAGTACTTC. Its protein is CASSIADRGETQYF.